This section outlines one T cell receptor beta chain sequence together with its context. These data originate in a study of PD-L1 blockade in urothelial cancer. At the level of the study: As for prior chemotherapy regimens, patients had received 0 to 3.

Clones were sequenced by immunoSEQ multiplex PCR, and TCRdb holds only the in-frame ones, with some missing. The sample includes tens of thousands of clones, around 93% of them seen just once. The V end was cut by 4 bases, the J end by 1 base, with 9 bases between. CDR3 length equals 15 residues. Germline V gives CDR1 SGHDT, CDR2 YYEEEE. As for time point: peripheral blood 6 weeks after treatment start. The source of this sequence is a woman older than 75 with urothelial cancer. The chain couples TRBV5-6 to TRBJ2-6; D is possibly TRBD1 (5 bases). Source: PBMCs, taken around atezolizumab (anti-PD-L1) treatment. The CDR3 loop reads CASSLQGSGANVLTF. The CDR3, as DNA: TGTGCCAGCAGCCTCCAGGGTTCTGGGGCCAACGTCCTGACTTTC.